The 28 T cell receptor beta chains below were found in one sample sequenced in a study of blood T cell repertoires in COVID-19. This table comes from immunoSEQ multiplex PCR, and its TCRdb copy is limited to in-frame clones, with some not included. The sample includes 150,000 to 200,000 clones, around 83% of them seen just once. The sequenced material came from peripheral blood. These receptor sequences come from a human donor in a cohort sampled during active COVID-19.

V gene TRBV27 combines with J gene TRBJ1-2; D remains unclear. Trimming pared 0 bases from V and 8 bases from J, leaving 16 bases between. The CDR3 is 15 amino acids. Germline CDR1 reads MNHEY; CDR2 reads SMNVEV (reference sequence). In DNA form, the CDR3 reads TGTGCCAGCAGTTTATCTATCCTGACTTCTCGGGGCTACACCTTC. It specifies CASSLSILTSRGYTF.

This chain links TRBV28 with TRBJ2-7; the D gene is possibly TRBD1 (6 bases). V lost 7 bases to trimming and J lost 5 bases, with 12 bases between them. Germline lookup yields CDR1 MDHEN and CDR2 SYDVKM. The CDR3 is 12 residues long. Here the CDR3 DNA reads TGTGCCAGCACCGTACAGGGAGACGAGCAGTACTTC. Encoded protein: CASTVQGDEQYF.

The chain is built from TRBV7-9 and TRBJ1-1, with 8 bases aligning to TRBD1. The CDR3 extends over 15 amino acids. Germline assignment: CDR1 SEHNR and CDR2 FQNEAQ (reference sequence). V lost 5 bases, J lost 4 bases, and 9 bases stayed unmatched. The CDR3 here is CASSPQGAVSTEAFF. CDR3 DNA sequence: TGTGCCAGCAGCCCCCAGGGGGCTGTCAGCACTGAAGCTTTCTTT. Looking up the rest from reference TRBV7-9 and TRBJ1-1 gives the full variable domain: DTGVSQNPRHKITKRGQNVTFRCDPISEHNRLYWYRQTLGQGPEFLTYFQNEAQLEKSRLLSDRFSAERPKGSFSTLEIQRTEQGDSAMYLCASSPQGAVSTEAFFGQGTRLTVV.

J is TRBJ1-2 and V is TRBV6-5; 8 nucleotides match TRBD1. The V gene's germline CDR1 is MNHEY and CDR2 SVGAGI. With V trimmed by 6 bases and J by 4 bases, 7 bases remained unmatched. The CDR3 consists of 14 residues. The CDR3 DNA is TGTGCCAGCAGCTCGGGACAGGTTGGCTATGGCTACACCTTC. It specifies CASSSGQVGYGYTF.

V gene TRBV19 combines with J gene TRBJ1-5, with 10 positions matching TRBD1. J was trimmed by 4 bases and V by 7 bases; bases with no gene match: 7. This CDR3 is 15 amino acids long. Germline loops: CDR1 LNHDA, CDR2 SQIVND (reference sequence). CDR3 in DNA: TGTGCCAGTACCGTGGGACAGGGGCTGAATCAGCCCCAGCATTTT. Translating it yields CASTVGQGLNQPQHF.

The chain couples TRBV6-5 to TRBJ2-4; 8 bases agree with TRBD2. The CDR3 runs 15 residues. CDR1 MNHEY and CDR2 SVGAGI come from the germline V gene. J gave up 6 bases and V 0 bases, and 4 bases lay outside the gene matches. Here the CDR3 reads CASSYSYGGGNIQYF. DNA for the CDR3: TGTGCCAGCAGTTACTCGTACGGGGGGGGAAACATTCAGTACTTC.

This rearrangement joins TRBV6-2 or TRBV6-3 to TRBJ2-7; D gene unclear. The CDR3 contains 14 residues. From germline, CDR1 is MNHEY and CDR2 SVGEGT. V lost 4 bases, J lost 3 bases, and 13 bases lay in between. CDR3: CASSFYYANYEQYF. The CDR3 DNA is TGTGCCAGCAGTTTTTACTACGCTAACTACGAGCAGTACTTC.

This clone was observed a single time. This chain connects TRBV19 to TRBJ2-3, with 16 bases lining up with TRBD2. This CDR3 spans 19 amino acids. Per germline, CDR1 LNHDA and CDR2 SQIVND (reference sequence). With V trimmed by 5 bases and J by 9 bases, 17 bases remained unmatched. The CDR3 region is CASSLSGTSGRDRAGTQYF. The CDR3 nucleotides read TGTGCCAGTAGTCTCTCCGGGACTAGCGGGAGGGACCGGGCGGGGACGCAGTATTTT.

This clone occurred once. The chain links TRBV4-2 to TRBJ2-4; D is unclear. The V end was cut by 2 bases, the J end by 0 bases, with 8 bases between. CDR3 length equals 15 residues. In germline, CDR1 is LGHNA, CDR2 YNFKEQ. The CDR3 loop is CASSQSRLAKNIQYF. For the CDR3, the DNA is TGTGCCAGCAGCCAATCGAGATTAGCCAAAAACATTCAGTACTTC.

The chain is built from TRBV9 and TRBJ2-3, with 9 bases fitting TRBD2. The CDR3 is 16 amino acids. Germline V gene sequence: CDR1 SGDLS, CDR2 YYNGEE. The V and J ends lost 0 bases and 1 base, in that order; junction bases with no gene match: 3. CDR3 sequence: CASSVGASGGTDTQYF. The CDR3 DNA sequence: TGTGCCAGCAGCGTAGGGGCTAGCGGGGGCACAGATACGCAGTATTTT.

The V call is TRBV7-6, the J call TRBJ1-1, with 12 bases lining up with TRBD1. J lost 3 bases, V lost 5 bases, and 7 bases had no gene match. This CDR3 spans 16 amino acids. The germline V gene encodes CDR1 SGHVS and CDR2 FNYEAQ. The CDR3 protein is CASSPRDRGRHTEAFF. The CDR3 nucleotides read TGTGCCAGCAGCCCTCGGGACAGGGGGCGTCACACTGAAGCTTTCTTT.

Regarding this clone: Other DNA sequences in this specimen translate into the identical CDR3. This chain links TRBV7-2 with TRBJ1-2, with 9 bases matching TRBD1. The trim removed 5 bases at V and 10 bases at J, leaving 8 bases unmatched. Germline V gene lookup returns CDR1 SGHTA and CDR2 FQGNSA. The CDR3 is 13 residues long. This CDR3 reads CASSDGQGRFYTF. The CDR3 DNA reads TGTGCCAGCAGCGATGGACAGGGGAGGTTCTACACCTTC.

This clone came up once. The CDR3 spells CASSVDRGQGETQYF. The CDR3 DNA reads TGTGCCAGCAGTGTCGACAGGGGGCAAGGGGAGACCCAGTACTTC. The V gene is TRBV2, the J gene TRBJ2-5; TRBD1 aligns across 10 bases. V dropped 4 bases and J dropped 5; count of bases not matched to a gene: 7. The CDR3 loop spans 15 amino acids. Germline values: CDR1 SNHLY, CDR2 FYNNEI.

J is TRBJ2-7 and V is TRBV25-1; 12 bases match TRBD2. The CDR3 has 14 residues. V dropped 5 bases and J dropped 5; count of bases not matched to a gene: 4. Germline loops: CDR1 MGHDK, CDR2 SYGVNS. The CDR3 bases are TGTGCCAGCAGTCCTAGCGGGAGGGCCAACGAGCAGTACTTC. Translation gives CASSPSGRANEQYF.

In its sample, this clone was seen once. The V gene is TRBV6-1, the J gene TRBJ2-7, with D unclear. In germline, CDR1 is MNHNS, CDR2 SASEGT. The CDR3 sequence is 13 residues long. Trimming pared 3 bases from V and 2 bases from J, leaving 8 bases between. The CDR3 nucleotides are TGTGCCAGCAGTGAGGTAGAAACCTACGAGCAGTACTTC. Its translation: CASSEVETYEQYF.

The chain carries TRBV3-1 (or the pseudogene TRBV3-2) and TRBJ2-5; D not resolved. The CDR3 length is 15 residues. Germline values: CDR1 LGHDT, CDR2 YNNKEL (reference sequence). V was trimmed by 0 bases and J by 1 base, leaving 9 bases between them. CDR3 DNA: TGTGCCAGCAGCCAAGATTTGCGGCTCCAAGAGACCCAGTACTTC. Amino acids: CASSQDLRLQETQYF.

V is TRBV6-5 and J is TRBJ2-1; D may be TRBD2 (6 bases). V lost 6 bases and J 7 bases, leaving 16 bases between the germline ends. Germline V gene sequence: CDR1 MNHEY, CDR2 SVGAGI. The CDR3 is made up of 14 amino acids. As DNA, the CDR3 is TGTGCCAGCAGGAGTAGCGGCACGTGGAATGAGCAGTTCTTC. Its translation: CASRSSGTWNEQFF.

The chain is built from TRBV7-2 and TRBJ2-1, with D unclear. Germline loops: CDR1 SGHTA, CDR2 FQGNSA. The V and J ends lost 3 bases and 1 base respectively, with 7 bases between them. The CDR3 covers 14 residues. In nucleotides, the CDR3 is TGTGCCAGCAGCTTGATAGCATCCTACAATGAGCAGTTCTTC. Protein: CASSLIASYNEQFF.

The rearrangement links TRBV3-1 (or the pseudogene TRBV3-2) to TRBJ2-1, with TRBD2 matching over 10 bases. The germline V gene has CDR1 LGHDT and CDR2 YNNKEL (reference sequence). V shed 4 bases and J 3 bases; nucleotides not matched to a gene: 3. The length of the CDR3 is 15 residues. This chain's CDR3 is CASSPRTSGYNEQFF. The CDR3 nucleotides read TGTGCCAGCAGCCCCCGGACTAGCGGCTACAATGAGCAGTTCTTC.

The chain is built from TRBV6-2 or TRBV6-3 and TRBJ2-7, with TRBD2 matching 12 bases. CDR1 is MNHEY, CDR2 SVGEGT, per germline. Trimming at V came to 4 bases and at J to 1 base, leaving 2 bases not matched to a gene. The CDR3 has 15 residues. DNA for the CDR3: TGTGCCAGCAGTTCCGGACTAGCGGGGTCCTACGAGCAGTACTTC. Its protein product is CASSSGLAGSYEQYF.

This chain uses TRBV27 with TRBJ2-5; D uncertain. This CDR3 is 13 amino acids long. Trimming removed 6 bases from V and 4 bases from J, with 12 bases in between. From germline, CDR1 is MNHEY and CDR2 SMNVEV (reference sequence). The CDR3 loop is CASSSQVGETQYF. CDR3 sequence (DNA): TGTGCCAGCAGCTCCCAGGTCGGAGAGACCCAGTACTTC.

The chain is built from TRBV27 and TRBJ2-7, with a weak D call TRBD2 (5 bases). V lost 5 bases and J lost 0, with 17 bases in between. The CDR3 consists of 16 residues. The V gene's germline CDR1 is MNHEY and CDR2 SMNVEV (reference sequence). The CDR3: CASSPPGRASSYEQYF. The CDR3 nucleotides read TGTGCCAGCAGTCCCCCGGGAAGGGCGAGCTCCTACGAGCAGTACTTC.

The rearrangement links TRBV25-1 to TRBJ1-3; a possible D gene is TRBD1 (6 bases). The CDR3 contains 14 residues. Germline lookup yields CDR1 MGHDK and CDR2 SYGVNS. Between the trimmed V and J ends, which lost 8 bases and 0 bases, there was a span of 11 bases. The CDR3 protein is CASEKQGSGNTIYF. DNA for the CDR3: TGTGCCAGCGAAAAACAGGGCTCTGGAAACACCATATATTTT.

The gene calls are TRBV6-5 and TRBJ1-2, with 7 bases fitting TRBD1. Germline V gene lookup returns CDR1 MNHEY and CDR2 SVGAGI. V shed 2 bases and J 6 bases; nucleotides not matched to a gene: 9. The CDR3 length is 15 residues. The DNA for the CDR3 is TGTGCCAGCAGTTACCCGGGGACAGCAAAAGATGGCTACACCTTC. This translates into CASSYPGTAKDGYTF.

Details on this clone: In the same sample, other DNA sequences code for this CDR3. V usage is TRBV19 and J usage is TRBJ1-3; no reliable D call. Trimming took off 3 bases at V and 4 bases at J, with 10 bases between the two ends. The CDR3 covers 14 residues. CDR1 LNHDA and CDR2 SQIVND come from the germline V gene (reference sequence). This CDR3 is CASSIGVSGNTIYF. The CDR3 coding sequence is TGTGCCAGTAGTATCGGGGTATCAGGAAACACCATATATTTT.

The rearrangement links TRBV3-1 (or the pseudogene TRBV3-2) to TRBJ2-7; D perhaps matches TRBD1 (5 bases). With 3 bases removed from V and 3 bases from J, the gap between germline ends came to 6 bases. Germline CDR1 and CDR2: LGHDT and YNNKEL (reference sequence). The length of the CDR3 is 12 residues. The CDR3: CASSHDSYEQYF. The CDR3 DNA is TGTGCCAGCAGCCACGACAGCTACGAGCAGTACTTC.

CDR3 loop: CSVASSNQPQHF. The CDR3 region has the DNA TGCAGCGTTGCGAGTAGCAATCAGCCCCAGCATTTT. The rearrangement joins TRBV29-1 to TRBJ1-5; D unresolved. Trimming took off 4 bases at V and 0 bases at J, with 4 bases between the two ends. Germline V CDR1 and CDR2: SQVTM, ANQGSEA. This CDR3 spans 12 amino acids.

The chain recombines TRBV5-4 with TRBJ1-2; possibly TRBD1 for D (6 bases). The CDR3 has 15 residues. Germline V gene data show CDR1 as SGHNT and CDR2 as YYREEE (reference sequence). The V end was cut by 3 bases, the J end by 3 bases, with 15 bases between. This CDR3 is CASSSQGRSDYGYTF. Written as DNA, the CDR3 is TGTGCCAGCAGCTCACAGGGACGGAGTGACTATGGCTACACCTTC.